This is a list of T cell receptor beta chains from one sample in a study of blood T cell repertoires in COVID-19. Clones were read by immunoSEQ multiplex PCR, and TCRdb kept only the in-frame ones, dropping some. The sample lists 370,000 or so clones, roughly 86% seen once, with approximately 1% in the top ten. Source material: peripheral blood. These receptors came from a human donor with acute or convalescent COVID-19. The donor label of this sample is uncertain. Both conserved end residues are part of each CDR3. D genes are given only for firm matches. A row's size may be missing; if present it is once, few, many or a size class.

v_call: TRBV19
d_call: TRBD1
clone_size: .
j_call: TRBJ2-1
cdr3_nt: TGTGCCAGTAGTATAGATCGGCAGGGGGTGAACAATGAGCAGTTCTTC
cdr3_aa: CASSIDRQGVNNEQFF

v_call: TRBV9
d_call: .
clone_size: .
j_call: TRBJ2-2
cdr3_nt: TGTGCCAGCAGCGTGCTATTGGGACACACCAACACCGGGGAGCTGTTTTTT
cdr3_aa: CASSVLLGHTNTGELFF

v_call: TRBV7-8
d_call: .
clone_size: .
j_call: TRBJ2-5
cdr3_nt: TGTGCCAGCAGCTCCGGACCGACAGGAAAGACCCAGTACTTC
cdr3_aa: CASSSGPTGKTQYF

v_call: TRBV5-5
d_call: .
clone_size: .
j_call: TRBJ2-1
cdr3_nt: TGTGCCAGCAGCTTGCATACACAAAGAACAAACAATGAGCAGTTCTTC
cdr3_aa: CASSLHTQRTNNEQFF

v_call: TRBV18
d_call: TRBD1
clone_size: .
j_call: TRBJ2-7
cdr3_nt: TGTGCCAGCTCACCTTCGGACAGGGTGGGCTACGAGCAGTACTTC
cdr3_aa: CASSPSDRVGYEQYF

v_call: TRBV6-5
d_call: .
clone_size: once
j_call: TRBJ1-3
cdr3_nt: TGTGCCAGCAGGAGCTCTGGAAACACCATATATTTT
cdr3_aa: CASRSSGNTIYF

v_call: TRBV5-1
d_call: TRBD2
clone_size: .
j_call: TRBJ2-1
cdr3_nt: TGCGCCAGCAGGTACACTAGCGGGGGGGACAATGAGCAGTTCTTC
cdr3_aa: CASRYTSGGDNEQFF

v_call: TRBV15
d_call: TRBD2
clone_size: .
j_call: TRBJ2-7
cdr3_nt: TGTGCCACCAGGTCGACTAGCGGGAGGGCAGGATCCTACGAGCAGTACTTC
cdr3_aa: CATRSTSGRAGSYEQYF

v_call: TRBV12-3/TRBV12-4
d_call: .
clone_size: .
j_call: TRBJ2-1
cdr3_nt: TGTGCCAGCAGTTTTTCGGAGGTGATGAAGCAGTTCTTC
cdr3_aa: CASSFSEVMKQFF

v_call: TRBV27
d_call: TRBD1
clone_size: .
j_call: TRBJ2-5
cdr3_nt: TGTGCCAGCAAACGGGACAGGGCCCAAGAGACCCAGTACTTC
cdr3_aa: CASKRDRAQETQYF

v_call: TRBV16
d_call: TRBD1
clone_size: .
j_call: TRBJ2-2
cdr3_nt: TGTGCCAGCAGCCAGGCGCTGACAGGGCCCGGGGAGCTGTTTTTT
cdr3_aa: CASSQALTGPGELFF

v_call: TRBV15
d_call: .
clone_size: .
j_call: TRBJ2-1
cdr3_nt: TGTGCCACCAGCAGAAGCCCGGGACTCGAGGATGAGCAGTTCTTC
cdr3_aa: CATSRSPGLEDEQFF

v_call: TRBV29-1
d_call: .
clone_size: .
j_call: TRBJ1-1
cdr3_nt: TGCAGCGTGGATCGACAGGTGAGATTGAACACTGAAGCTTTCTTT
cdr3_aa: CSVDRQVRLNTEAFF

v_call: TRBV4-1
d_call: TRBD1
clone_size: .
j_call: TRBJ1-4
cdr3_nt: TGCGCCAGCAGCCACCCGGACAGGTCGAATGAAAAACTGTTTTTT
cdr3_aa: CASSHPDRSNEKLFF

v_call: TRBV6-1
d_call: .
clone_size: .
j_call: TRBJ2-7
cdr3_nt: TGTGCCAGCAGTGAAGGGGCGGGGAGCTCCTACGAGCAGTACTTC
cdr3_aa: CASSEGAGSSYEQYF

v_call: TRBV29-1
d_call: .
clone_size: .
j_call: TRBJ1-2
cdr3_nt: TGCAGCGTTGAGGAGGTTGGCTACACCTTC
cdr3_aa: CSVEEVGYTF

v_call: TRBV25-1
d_call: TRBD1
clone_size: .
j_call: TRBJ2-3
cdr3_nt: TGTGCCAGCAGTGAATACGGCAGGGGGCTGACAGATACGCAGTATTTT
cdr3_aa: CASSEYGRGLTDTQYF

v_call: TRBV30
d_call: .
clone_size: .
j_call: TRBJ2-7
cdr3_nt: TGTGCCTGGAGTCCCCCCCGGGGTCGACACGACTACGAGCAGTACTTC
cdr3_aa: CAWSPPRGRHDYEQYF

v_call: TRBV6-5
d_call: .
clone_size: .
j_call: TRBJ2-5
cdr3_nt: TGTGCCAGCAGTTACTCGAATAGCCCGAGGGAGACCCAGTACTTC
cdr3_aa: CASSYSNSPRETQYF

v_call: TRBV28
d_call: .
clone_size: .
j_call: TRBJ1-2
cdr3_nt: TGTGCCAGCAGGAGAAGCAGGGCTGGCTATGGCTACACCTTC
cdr3_aa: CASRRSRAGYGYTF

v_call: TRBV19
d_call: .
clone_size: .
j_call: TRBJ1-2
cdr3_nt: TGTGCCAGTAGTGATGGTGGGAGGGTACCCCCTCACTATGGCTACACCTTC
cdr3_aa: CASSDGGRVPPHYGYTF

v_call: TRBV2
d_call: TRBD2
clone_size: .
j_call: TRBJ2-5
cdr3_nt: TGTGCCAGCAGTGAACTCGCGGGGGGTTTGGGAAAGACCCAGTACTTC
cdr3_aa: CASSELAGGLGKTQYF

v_call: TRBV2
d_call: TRBD1
clone_size: few
j_call: TRBJ2-1
cdr3_nt: TGTGCCAGCAGCGGAGACAGGGTAGGGAATGAGCAGTTCTTC
cdr3_aa: CASSGDRVGNEQFF

v_call: TRBV19
d_call: TRBD1
clone_size: .
j_call: TRBJ2-7
cdr3_nt: TGTGCCAGTAGTATAAGCCTCTCAGGGGGTTCCTACGAGCAGTACTTC
cdr3_aa: CASSISLSGGSYEQYF

v_call: TRBV5-1
d_call: TRBD1
clone_size: few
j_call: TRBJ1-6
cdr3_nt: TGCGCCAGCAGCAGCAGGACAGGTCAAAATTCACCCCTCCACTTT
cdr3_aa: CASSSRTGQNSPLHF

v_call: TRBV7-8
d_call: .
clone_size: few
j_call: TRBJ1-5
cdr3_nt: TGTGCCAGCAGCCAGGACATCCATAGCAATCAGCCCCAGCATTTT
cdr3_aa: CASSQDIHSNQPQHF

v_call: TRBV7-2
d_call: .
clone_size: .
j_call: TRBJ1-2
cdr3_nt: TGTGCCAGCAATCGAGGGGACAATCCCTACACCTTC
cdr3_aa: CASNRGDNPYTF

v_call: TRBV11-2
d_call: TRBD2
clone_size: .
j_call: TRBJ2-1
cdr3_nt: TGTGCCAGCAGCTTACGCGGGAGGGTGCCCTACAATGAGCAGTTCTTC
cdr3_aa: CASSLRGRVPYNEQFF

v_call: TRBV7-7
d_call: .
clone_size: .
j_call: TRBJ2-7
cdr3_nt: TGTGCCAGCAGCCAGGCGGGGTCCCCCTACGAGCAGTACTTC
cdr3_aa: CASSQAGSPYEQYF

v_call: TRBV4-1
d_call: .
clone_size: .
j_call: TRBJ1-3
cdr3_nt: TGCGCCAGCAGCCAAGATTGGCAGGTTCGGCGCTCTGGAAACACCATATATTTT
cdr3_aa: CASSQDWQVRRSGNTIYF

v_call: TRBV6-4
d_call: TRBD1
clone_size: .
j_call: TRBJ1-5
cdr3_nt: TGTGCCAGCAGTGGGGGGGGAGGGACAGGACCCTCTAGCAATCAGCCCCAGCATTTT
cdr3_aa: CASSGGGGTGPSSNQPQHF

v_call: TRBV5-1
d_call: TRBD1
clone_size: .
j_call: TRBJ1-2
cdr3_nt: TGCGCCAGCAGCTCCAGGACAGGGGTCTGGGGCTATGGCTACACCTTC
cdr3_aa: CASSSRTGVWGYGYTF

v_call: TRBV5-1
d_call: .
clone_size: once
j_call: TRBJ2-2
cdr3_nt: TGCGCCAGCAGCTATCGCGGGGCCCTGAACACCGGGGAGCTGTTTTTT
cdr3_aa: CASSYRGALNTGELFF

v_call: TRBV7-8
d_call: TRBD1
clone_size: .
j_call: TRBJ2-2
cdr3_nt: TGTGCCAGCAGCTCTCGGGGACAGGGAAACGGGGAGCTGTTTTTT
cdr3_aa: CASSSRGQGNGELFF

v_call: TRBV19
d_call: .
clone_size: .
j_call: TRBJ1-4
cdr3_nt: TGTGCCAGTACCATAGGCCGGGTCGCTAATGAAAAACTGTTTTTT
cdr3_aa: CASTIGRVANEKLFF

v_call: TRBV10-3
d_call: .
clone_size: .
j_call: TRBJ2-7
cdr3_nt: TGTGCCATCAGTGAAGCCGAGCTATACGAGCAGTACTTC
cdr3_aa: CAISEAELYEQYF

v_call: TRBV3-1/TRBV3-2
d_call: .
clone_size: .
j_call: TRBJ1-1
cdr3_nt: TGTGCCAGCAGCCACAAACTGGGCAGGATGAACACTGAAGCTTTCTTT
cdr3_aa: CASSHKLGRMNTEAFF

v_call: TRBV5-1
d_call: .
clone_size: .
j_call: TRBJ1-1
cdr3_nt: TGCGCCAGCAGCTTGGTCCAAGGACAAATGGCTTTCTTT
cdr3_aa: CASSLVQGQMAFF

v_call: TRBV19
d_call: TRBD1
clone_size: once
j_call: TRBJ1-3
cdr3_nt: TGTGCCAGTAGTATGGAACAGGGGTCAGGAAACACCATATATTTT
cdr3_aa: CASSMEQGSGNTIYF

v_call: TRBV2
d_call: .
clone_size: once
j_call: TRBJ1-5
cdr3_nt: TGTGCCAGCAGTGATGACAGGTCTGAATCGCCCCAGCATTTT
cdr3_aa: CASSDDRSESPQHF

v_call: TRBV10-3
d_call: .
clone_size: .
j_call: TRBJ1-2
cdr3_nt: TGTGCCATCAGTGACGGGACATCGATAGGACGGGGCTACACCTTC
cdr3_aa: CAISDGTSIGRGYTF

v_call: TRBV5-5
d_call: .
clone_size: .
j_call: TRBJ1-6
cdr3_nt: TGTGCCAGCAGCTGGGGGCATCGAGGTTCACCCCTCCACTTT
cdr3_aa: CASSWGHRGSPLHF

v_call: TRBV6-5
d_call: TRBD1
clone_size: .
j_call: TRBJ1-1
cdr3_nt: TGTGCCAGCAGTTTACCGGGACAGTCGCGTCCTGAAGCTTTCTTT
cdr3_aa: CASSLPGQSRPEAFF

v_call: TRBV5-1
d_call: TRBD1
clone_size: once
j_call: TRBJ2-1
cdr3_nt: TGCGCCAGCAGCTTGGCCAGAGGGGGCAGGGACAATGAGCAGTTCTTC
cdr3_aa: CASSLARGGRDNEQFF

v_call: TRBV28
d_call: TRBD1
clone_size: .
j_call: TRBJ1-2
cdr3_nt: TGTGCCAGCAGCAAACCGGGACAGCTTCTCTATGGCTACACCTTC
cdr3_aa: CASSKPGQLLYGYTF

v_call: TRBV30
d_call: TRBD2
clone_size: .
j_call: TRBJ2-5
cdr3_nt: TGTGCCTGGAGTCGGGACAGGACTAGCGGTTTCCAAGAGACCCAGTACTTC
cdr3_aa: CAWSRDRTSGFQETQYF

v_call: TRBV30
d_call: .
clone_size: few
j_call: TRBJ1-4
cdr3_nt: TGTGCCTGGAGTGTACTTGGGAGGCCGAATGAAAAACTGTTTTTT
cdr3_aa: CAWSVLGRPNEKLFF

v_call: TRBV25-1
d_call: .
clone_size: many
j_call: TRBJ1-3
cdr3_nt: TGTGCCAGCAGTGAATCGGCGGGGGCTGGAAACACCATATATTTT
cdr3_aa: CASSESAGAGNTIYF

v_call: TRBV14
d_call: .
clone_size: .
j_call: TRBJ2-1
cdr3_nt: TGTGCCAGCAGCCAAGTAAGTAGAACAGAATTCTACAATGAGCAGTTCTTC
cdr3_aa: CASSQVSRTEFYNEQFF

v_call: TRBV30
d_call: .
clone_size: few
j_call: TRBJ1-2
cdr3_nt: TGTGCCTGGGTTTTTACAGGGAATTATGGCTACACCTTC
cdr3_aa: CAWVFTGNYGYTF

v_call: TRBV13
d_call: TRBD2
clone_size: few
j_call: TRBJ2-7
cdr3_nt: TGTGCCAGCAGCTCCGGACTAGGAGTAAACGAGCAGTACTTC
cdr3_aa: CASSSGLGVNEQYF

v_call: TRBV11-2
d_call: .
clone_size: few
j_call: TRBJ2-3
cdr3_nt: TGTGCCAGCAGCTCCTTTCCGCGCGGGGTGGATACGCAGTATTTT
cdr3_aa: CASSSFPRGVDTQYF

v_call: TRBV12-3/TRBV12-4
d_call: TRBD1
clone_size: .
j_call: TRBJ2-2
cdr3_nt: TGTGCCAGCAGTCCGTCTGACAGGGGTCGAATGTTTTTT
cdr3_aa: CASSPSDRGRMFF

v_call: TRBV18
d_call: TRBD1
clone_size: .
j_call: TRBJ1-2
cdr3_nt: TGTGCCAGCTCACAAGGGACAGGGGATGGCTACACCTTC
cdr3_aa: CASSQGTGDGYTF

v_call: TRBV28
d_call: TRBD2
clone_size: once
j_call: TRBJ2-1
cdr3_nt: TGTGCCAGTCACACTAGCGGGGGGGCCGGTGTGAATGAGCAGTTCTTC
cdr3_aa: CASHTSGGAGVNEQFF

v_call: TRBV7-8
d_call: TRBD1
clone_size: .
j_call: TRBJ2-7
cdr3_nt: TGTGCCAGCAGCGCAGCAAGACAGGGGGCAATCTACGAGCAGTACTTC
cdr3_aa: CASSAARQGAIYEQYF

v_call: TRBV2
d_call: .
clone_size: .
j_call: TRBJ2-2
cdr3_nt: TGTGCCAGCAGTGTAGAGTCAATCACCGGGGAGCTGTTTTTT
cdr3_aa: CASSVESITGELFF

v_call: TRBV27
d_call: .
clone_size: .
j_call: TRBJ1-2
cdr3_nt: TGTGCCAGCAGTTTATCCACAGTGGAGGCTAACTATGGCTACACCTTC
cdr3_aa: CASSLSTVEANYGYTF

v_call: TRBV7-6
d_call: .
clone_size: .
j_call: TRBJ2-2
cdr3_nt: TGTGCCAGCAGCTTGACTCAGACCGGGGAGCTGTTTTTT
cdr3_aa: CASSLTQTGELFF

v_call: TRBV11-2
d_call: .
clone_size: .
j_call: TRBJ1-2
cdr3_nt: TGTGCCAGCAGCCAACCGGGTTATTTAGGACACCCAAACTATGGCTACACCTTC
cdr3_aa: CASSQPGYLGHPNYGYTF